The clone carrying this TCR beta chain was found a few times. Its antigen is not known. This sample stems from a study of T cells after yellow fever vaccination. Study-level findings and limits: Although the secondary response was weaker, it peaked faster, at day 5 versus 15.

The CDR3 runs to 15 residues. V was cut by 4 bases and J by 2 bases, with 13 bases left in between. Germline V gene sequence: CDR1 ENHRY, CDR2 SYGVKD. TCRdb reanalysed the 5' RACE reads using MiXCR and keeps one entry per CDR3 protein. The sample shows tens of thousands of distinct CDR3 sequences, about 6.6% of them seen only once. This chain links TRBV10-3 with TRBJ2-3; possibly TRBD2 for D (5 bases). The sample was CD8+ T cells sorted from PBMCs, taken 5 to 6 days after the first yellow fever vaccination. The sequence was collected from a young man who received the YFV17D yellow fever vaccine. The CDR3 DNA reads TGTGCCATCAGTGCCGGGATCCGGGCCACAGATACGCAGTATTTT. Translated: CAISAGIRATDTQYF.